These 24 T cell receptor beta chains share one sample of origin, sequenced in a study of cytomegalovirus exposure and HLA in healthy donors (dated by TCRdb to 2016 to 2017). The library was made by the immunoSEQ multiplex PCR assay. For the multiplex PCR, a mixture combining 60 forward primers for TCR Vbeta segments and 13 reverse primers for TCR Jbeta segments was used. In its TCRdb copy, this immuneACCESS table keeps in-frame sequences only and misses some clones. Where compared with another copy, unresolved V genes explain less than half of these, and the others have no known cause. The table for this sample lists under 130,000 clones; over 70% of them were counted only once. The top ten clonotypes cover about 8.3% of the sample. The specimen sequenced was PBMCs. The receptors were gathered from a woman aged 40 to 50 in good health and CMV-seropositive.

This clone was seen a single time. The rearrangement links TRBV15 to TRBJ1-2, with TRBD1 identical over 7 bases. With 6 bases clipped from V and 0 bases from J, the junction kept 4 bases outside the gene matches. Germline V lookup: CDR1 LNHNV, CDR2 YYDKDF (reference sequence). This CDR3 has 14 residues. CDR3 coding DNA: TGTGCCACCAGAAACACAGGGGCTAACTATGGCTACACCTTC. This encodes CATRNTGANYGYTF.

The chain recombines TRBV9 with TRBJ1-6; no firm D call. Trimming took 3 bases from V and 3 from J, leaving 16 bases between them. Germline lookup yields CDR1 SGDLS and CDR2 YYNGEE. The CDR3 has 17 residues. The CDR3 nucleotides are TGTGCCAGCAGCGCGGACGTAGGAGGGAACTATAATTCACCCCTCCACTTT. Its protein is CASSADVGGNYNSPLHF. Variable domain in full (rest from reference TRBV9 and TRBJ1-6): DSGVTQTPKHLITATGQRVTLRCSPRSGDLSVYWYQQSLDQGLQFLIQYYNGEERAKGNILERFSAQQFPDLHSELNLSSLELGDSALYFCASSADVGGNYNSPLHFGNGTRLTVT.

V gene TRBV20-1 combines with J gene TRBJ2-3, with TRBD2 matching over 9 bases. The CDR3 contains 11 residues. Germline V gives CDR1 DFQATT, CDR2 SNEGSKA (reference sequence). With 3 bases clipped from V and 14 bases from J, the junction kept 6 bases outside the gene matches. This CDR3 reads CSASGTSTRYF. The DNA of the CDR3 is TGCAGTGCTAGTGGGACTAGCACTAGGTATTTT.

The chain is built from TRBV18 and TRBJ1-3; D is unresolved. V lost 0 bases to trimming and J lost 0 bases, with 9 bases between them. The CDR3 has 16 residues. CDR1 and CDR2 from the germline V gene are KGHSH and LQKENI. CDR3 sequence (DNA): TGTGCCAGCTCACCACCGACGGGTCTCTCTGGAAACACCATATATTTT. Protein: CASSPPTGLSGNTIYF.

The rearrangement joins TRBV10-2 to TRBJ2-7; D is undetermined. V lost 0 bases and J lost 6, with 15 bases in between. This CDR3 has 15 amino acids. Germline CDR1 WSHSY, CDR2 SAAADI. The CDR3: CASSESSLLAFEQYF. The CDR3 region has the DNA TGCGCCAGCAGTGAGTCTAGTCTACTTGCGTTCGAGCAGTACTTC.

V is TRBV28 and J is TRBJ2-6, with D possibly TRBD1 on 6 matching bases. The CDR3 extends over 16 amino acids. The V and J ends lost 7 bases and 2 bases respectively, with 15 bases between them. Germline V CDR1 and CDR2: MDHEN, SYDVKM. This chain's CDR3 is CASTLQGLPGANVLTF. The CDR3 coding sequence is TGTGCCAGCACCTTACAGGGTCTCCCTGGGGCCAACGTCCTGACTTTC.

As regards this clone: The sample carries other DNA sequences with the same CDR3. V usage is TRBV5-1 and J usage is TRBJ2-3; 10 bases match TRBD2. The V segment lost 4 bases and the J segment 2 bases; nucleotides outside the gene matches: 7. The CDR3 is 16 amino acids. The germline gives CDR1 SGHRS, CDR2 YFSETQ. In DNA form, the CDR3 reads TGCGCCAGCAGCCCCGGACTAGCGGACTCCACAGATACGCAGTATTTT. This translates into CASSPGLADSTDTQYF.

The chain has TRBV7-8 and TRBJ1-3, with D tentatively TRBD1 (6 bases). The CDR3 totals 16 residues. CDR1 is SGHVS and CDR2 is FQNEAQ in the germline V gene. Trimming removed 3 bases from V and 0 bases from J, with 12 bases in between. The CDR3 nucleotides are TGTGCCAGCAGCTTGCAGGGGACGGGCTCTGGAAACACCATATATTTT. Translation: CASSLQGTGSGNTIYF. Full variable domain (rest looked up from reference TRBV7-8 and TRBJ1-3): GAGVSQSPRYKVAKRGQDVALRCDPISGHVSLFWYQQALGQGPEFLTYFQNEAQLDKSGLPSDRFFAERPEGSVSTLKIQRTQQEDSAVYLCASSLQGTGSGNTIYFGEGSWLTVV.

This clone was seen more than once but under ten times. This sequence joins TRBV11-2 and TRBJ2-7, with D unresolved. Trimming cost V 2 bases and J 3 bases, with 11 bases left between them. The germline V gene encodes CDR1 SGHAT and CDR2 FQNNGV. The CDR3 has 14 amino acids. CDR3 coding DNA: TGTGCCAGCAGCTTATTGCAACGGAGCTACGAGCAGTACTTC. Amino acid sequence: CASSLLQRSYEQYF.

This chain uses TRBV28 with TRBJ1-1; D perhaps matches TRBD1 (5 bases). The germline gives CDR1 MDHEN, CDR2 SYDVKM. The CDR3 runs to 16 residues. V was clipped by 2 bases and J by 4 bases, with 17 bases between them. CDR3 in amino acids: CASSLGRRGMGTEAFF. CDR3 bases: TGTGCCAGCAGTTTAGGTCGTAGGGGAATGGGCACTGAAGCTTTCTTT.

The rearrangement uses TRBV6-5 and TRBJ1-5, with TRBD1 as a possible D gene (5 bases). Trimming took off 5 bases at V and 6 bases at J, with 11 bases between the two ends. CDR3 size: 13 residues. Germline CDR1 and CDR2: MNHEY and SVGAGI. CDR3 region: CASSLGGGQPQHF. DNA of the CDR3: TGTGCCAGCAGTCTGGGGGGGGGTCAGCCCCAGCATTTT.

This clone was detected only a few times. CDR3 protein: CASSASRTRDQPQHF. CDR3 in DNA: TGCGCCAGCAGCGCCAGCCGAACCCGGGATCAGCCCCAGCATTTT. The V and J genes are TRBV4-1 and TRBJ1-5; D remains ambiguous. The CDR3 is made up of 15 amino acids. The V gene lost 5 bases and the J gene lost 5 bases, with 16 bases spanning the gap. Germline values: CDR1 MGHRA, CDR2 YSYEKL.

J is TRBJ1-1 and V is TRBV19, with D possibly being TRBD1 (6 bases). The V end was cut by 2 bases, the J end by 1 base, with 11 bases between. From germline, CDR1 is LNHDA and CDR2 SQIVND (reference sequence). This CDR3 spans 15 amino acids. Here the CDR3 DNA reads TGTGCCAGTAGTATACGGGACACGGCGAACACTGAAGCTTTCTTT. Amino acid sequence: CASSIRDTANTEAFF.

About this clone: A junction boundary mismatches the germline segment, possibly from a read error. The sample contains more than one DNA sequence encoding this CDR3. The chain couples TRBV2 to TRBJ2-3; D possibly corresponds to TRBD1 (6 bases). The length of the CDR3 is 15 residues. Germline lookup yields CDR1 SNHLY and CDR2 FYNNEI. The CDR3, as DNA: TGTGCCAGCCAGTCCTGGGGATGGGGGCCAGATACTCAGTATTTT. Protein sequence: CASQSWGWGPDTQYF.

The genes are TRBV7-2 and TRBJ1-2, with D perhaps matching TRBD1 (6 bases). The length of the CDR3 is 12 residues. Germline V gene lookup returns CDR1 SGHTA and CDR2 FQGNSA. V was pared by 4 bases and J by 8 bases, with 11 bases between. For the CDR3, the DNA is TGTGCCAGCAGCTCTACAGGGTTCGGCTACACCTTC. It codes for CASSSTGFGYTF.

This clone was picked up one time. The V and J genes are TRBV11-2 and TRBJ2-7; 7 bases line up with TRBD2. Germline trimming cut 6 bases from V and 0 bases from J; bases unmatched to any gene: 8. The CDR3 length is 15 residues. Looked up from germline, CDR1 is SGHAT and CDR2 is FQNNGV. The CDR3 loop is CASSYTSVSSYEQYF. The CDR3 DNA follows: TGTGCCAGCAGTTACACTAGCGTAAGCTCCTACGAGCAGTACTTC. The full variable domain, rest sourced from reference TRBV11-2 and TRBJ2-7, is EAGVAQSPRYKIIEKRQSVAFWCNPISGHATLYWYQQILGQGPKLLIQFQNNGVVDDSQLPKDRFSAERLKGVDSTLKIQPAKLEDSAVYLCASSYTSVSSYEQYFGPGTRLTVT.

The chain uses TRBV19 and TRBJ2-7, with 10 bases matching TRBD2. Germline-derived CDR1 and CDR2 are LNHDA and SQIVND (reference sequence). Losses at the gene ends were 3 bases for V and 3 bases for J; bases not matched to a gene: 8. The CDR3 contains 16 residues. In nucleotides, the CDR3 is TGTGCCAGTAGTATTATCGAGCGGGAGGGAAGCTACGAGCAGTACTTC. Translation gives CASSIIEREGSYEQYF.

The chain uses TRBV28 and TRBJ1-1, with 8 positions matching TRBD1. The V segment lost 5 bases and the J segment 3 bases; nucleotides outside the gene matches: 5. This CDR3 is 14 amino acids long. Germline CDR1 reads MDHEN; CDR2 reads SYDVKM. In DNA form, the CDR3 reads TGTGCCAGCAGTCCAAACAGGGGGGACACTGAAGCTTTCTTT. Its translation is CASSPNRGDTEAFF.

The rearrangement links TRBV5-1 to TRBJ2-7; D is ambiguous. V lost 0 bases to trimming and J lost 0 bases, with 4 bases between them. CDR3 length: 13 amino acids. Germline-derived CDR1 and CDR2 are SGHRS and YFSETQ. The CDR3 DNA reads as TGCGCCAGCAGCTTGGGCGCCTCCTACGAGCAGTACTTC. Its translation: CASSLGASYEQYF.

The V gene is TRBV7-9, the J gene TRBJ2-3; the D gene is possibly TRBD1 (6 bases). V dropped 1 base and J dropped 6 bases, with 11 bases sitting between them. The CDR3 covers 14 residues. Per the germline V gene, CDR1 is SEHNR and CDR2 is FQNEAQ (reference sequence). This chain's CDR3 is CASSLGSRGDTQYF. CDR3 coding DNA: TGTGCCAGCAGCTTAGGTAGTAGGGGGGATACGCAGTATTTT.

This clone occurred a few times. This sequence joins TRBV7-8 and TRBJ1-2; D might be TRBD1 (6 bases). Trimming left V 1 base short and J 6 bases short, with 15 bases between. In germline, CDR1 is SGHVS, CDR2 FQNEAQ. The CDR3 length is 15 residues. CDR3 amino acids: CASSLVRQARDGYTF. The CDR3 nucleotides read TGTGCCAGCAGCTTAGTGAGACAGGCAAGAGATGGCTACACCTTC.

A single count supports this clone. This chain uses TRBV5-5 with TRBJ1-1; a weak D match, TRBD1 (5 bases). This CDR3 is built from 13 residues. Looked up from germline, CDR1 is SGHKS and CDR2 is YYEKEE (reference sequence). Trimming shortened V by 3 bases and J by 6 bases, and 12 bases separated the two germline ends. CDR3 sequence (DNA): TGTGCCAGCAGCTGGGACCGCGGGGCTGAAGCTTTCTTT. This translates into CASSWDRGAEAFF.

The chain recombines TRBV7-9 with TRBJ2-1; TRBD2 matches 10 bases. The CDR3 has 16 amino acids. Germline CDR1 reads SEHNR; CDR2 reads FQNEAQ (reference sequence). V was pared by 6 bases and J by 0 bases, with 5 bases of the junction left unmatched. The CDR3 DNA reads as TGTGCCAGCAGAGGGGCTAGCGGGAGCTCCTACAATGAGCAGTTCTTC. Its protein is CASRGASGSSYNEQFF.

This sequence joins TRBV6-5 and TRBJ2-1; 7 nucleotides match TRBD2. The CDR3 is 14 residues long. Germline loops: CDR1 MNHEY, CDR2 SVGAGI. V was pared by 6 bases and J by 4 bases, with 6 bases of the junction left unmatched. The CDR3 protein is CASRRPGLYNEQFF. The DNA for the CDR3 is TGTGCCAGCAGACGCCCGGGACTATACAATGAGCAGTTCTTC.